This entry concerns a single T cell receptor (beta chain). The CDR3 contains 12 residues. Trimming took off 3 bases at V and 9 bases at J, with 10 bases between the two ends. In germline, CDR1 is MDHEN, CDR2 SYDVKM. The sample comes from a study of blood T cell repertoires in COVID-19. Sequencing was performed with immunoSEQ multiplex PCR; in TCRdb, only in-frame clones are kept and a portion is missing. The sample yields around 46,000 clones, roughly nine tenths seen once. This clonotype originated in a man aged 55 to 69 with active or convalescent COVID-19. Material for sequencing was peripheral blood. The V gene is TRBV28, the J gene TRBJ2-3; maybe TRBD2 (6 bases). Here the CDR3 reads CASSLRRDTQYF. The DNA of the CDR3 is TGTGCCAGCAGTTTGAGGAGGGACACGCAGTATTTT. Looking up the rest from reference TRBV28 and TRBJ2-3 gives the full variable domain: DVKVTQSSRYLVKRTGEKVFLECVQDMDHENMFWYRQDPGLGLRLIYFSYDVKMKEKGDIPEGYSVSREKKERFSLILESASTNQTSMYLCASSLRRDTQYFGPGTRLTVL.